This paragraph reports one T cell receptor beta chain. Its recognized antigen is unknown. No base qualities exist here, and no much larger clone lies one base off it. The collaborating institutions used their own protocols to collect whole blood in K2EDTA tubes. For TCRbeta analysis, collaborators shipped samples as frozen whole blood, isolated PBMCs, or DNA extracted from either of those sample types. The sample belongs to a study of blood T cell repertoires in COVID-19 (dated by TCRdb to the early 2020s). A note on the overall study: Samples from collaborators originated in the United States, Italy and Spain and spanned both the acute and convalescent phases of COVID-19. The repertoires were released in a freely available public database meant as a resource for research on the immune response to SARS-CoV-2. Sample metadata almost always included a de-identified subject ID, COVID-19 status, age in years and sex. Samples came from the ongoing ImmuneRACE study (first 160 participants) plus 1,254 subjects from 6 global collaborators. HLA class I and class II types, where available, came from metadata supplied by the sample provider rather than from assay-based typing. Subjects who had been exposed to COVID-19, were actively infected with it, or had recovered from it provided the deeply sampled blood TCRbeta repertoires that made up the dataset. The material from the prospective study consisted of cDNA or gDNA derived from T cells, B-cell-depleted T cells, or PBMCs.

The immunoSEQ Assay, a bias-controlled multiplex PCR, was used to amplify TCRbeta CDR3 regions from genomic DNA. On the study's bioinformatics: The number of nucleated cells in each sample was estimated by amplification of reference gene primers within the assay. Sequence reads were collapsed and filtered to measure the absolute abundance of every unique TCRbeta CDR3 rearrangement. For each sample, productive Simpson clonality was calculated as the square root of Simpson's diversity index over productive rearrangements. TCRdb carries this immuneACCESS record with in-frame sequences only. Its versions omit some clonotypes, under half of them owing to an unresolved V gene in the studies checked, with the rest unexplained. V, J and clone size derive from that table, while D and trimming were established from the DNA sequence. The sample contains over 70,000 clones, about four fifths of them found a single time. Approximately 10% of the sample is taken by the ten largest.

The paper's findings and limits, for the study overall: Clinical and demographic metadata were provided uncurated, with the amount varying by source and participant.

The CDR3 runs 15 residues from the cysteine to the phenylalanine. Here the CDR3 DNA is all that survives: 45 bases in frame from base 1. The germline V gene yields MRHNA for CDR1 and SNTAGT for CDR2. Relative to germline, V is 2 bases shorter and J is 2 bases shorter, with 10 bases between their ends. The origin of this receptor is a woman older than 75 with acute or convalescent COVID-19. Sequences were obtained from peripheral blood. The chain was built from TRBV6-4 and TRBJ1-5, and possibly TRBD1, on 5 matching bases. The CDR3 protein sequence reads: CASSDRQPGNQPQHF. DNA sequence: TGTGCCAGCAGTGACCGACAGCCGGGCAATCAGCCCCAGCATTTT.